One TCR beta chain is described in this entry. Its antigen is currently unknown. This CDR3 spans 12 amino acids. The germline V gene encodes CDR1 SGHRS and CDR2 YFSETQ. The V and J ends lost 5 bases and 1 base respectively, with 6 bases between them. These data originate in a study of shared clonotypes between healthy human individuals. Study findings and constraints: Some naive CD4 clonotypes, roughly 4.7%, turned up in common across several donors.

In the source study's methods: Junction-only sequences produced by ImmunoSEQ had no quality scores, so filtering differed. TCRdb's copy holds only in-frame clones and misses some; the assay was immunoSEQ multiplex PCR. For V, J and clone size, that table is used; D and trimming come from the DNA. The table shows over 2 million clones, with 85% to 95% occurring only once. The origin of this receptor is a man younger than 35 in good health. The chain recombines TRBV5-1 with TRBJ1-1; maybe TRBD1 (6 bases). Source material: naive CD4+ T cells sorted from blood. Subset specified: CD45RA+ positively selected. The DNA of the CDR3 is TGCGCCAGCAGGACAGGGAACACTGAAGCTTTCTTT. This sequence encodes CASRTGNTEAFF.